The present entry profiles one T cell receptor beta chain with its context. Using immunoSEQ multiplex PCR, the repertoire was profiled, and TCRdb retains in-frame clones only, with some absent. The data show approximately 660,000 clones, approximately 90% seen once. The data belong to a study of shared T cell receptors in the human thymus. Deletions cut 2 bases from V and 0 bases from J, with 10 bases between. The germline CDR1 and CDR2 sequences are ENHRY and SYGVKD. This CDR3 region has 15 residues. A further study also used this sample, focusing on human thymus T cells. That study reports: It was healthy Finnish infants having corrective surgery for congenital heart defects who were the donors. The study used thymus tissue resected during corrective heart surgery.

Source material: thymocytes. The TCR sequence derives from a boy younger than two with a congenital heart defect. The J gene is TRBJ2-5, the V gene TRBV10-3; D is possibly TRBD1 (6 bases). CDR3 residues: CAISENRDNQETQYF. The CDR3 region has the DNA TGTGCCATCAGTGAGAACCGGGACAACCAAGAGACCCAGTACTTC.